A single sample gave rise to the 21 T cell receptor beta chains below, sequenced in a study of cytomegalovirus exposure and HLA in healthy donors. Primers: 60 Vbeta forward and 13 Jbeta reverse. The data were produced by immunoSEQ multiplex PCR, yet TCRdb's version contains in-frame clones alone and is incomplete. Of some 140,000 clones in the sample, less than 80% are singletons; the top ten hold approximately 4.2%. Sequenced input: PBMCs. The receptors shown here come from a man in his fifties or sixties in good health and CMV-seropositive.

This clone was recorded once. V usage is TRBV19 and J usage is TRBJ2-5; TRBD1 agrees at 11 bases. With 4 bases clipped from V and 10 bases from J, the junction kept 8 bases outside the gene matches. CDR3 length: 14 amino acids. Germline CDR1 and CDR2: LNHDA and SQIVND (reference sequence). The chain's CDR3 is CASSTGTGGSDQYF. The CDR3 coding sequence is TGTGCCAGTAGTACCGGGACAGGGGGAAGCGACCAGTACTTC.

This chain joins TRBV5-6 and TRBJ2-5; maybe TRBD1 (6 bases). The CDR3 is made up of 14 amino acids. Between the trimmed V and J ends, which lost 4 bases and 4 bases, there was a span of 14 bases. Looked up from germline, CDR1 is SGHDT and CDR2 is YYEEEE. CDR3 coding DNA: TGTGCCAGCAGCATAGGGGGTATAACAGAGACCCAGTACTTC. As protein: CASSIGGITETQYF. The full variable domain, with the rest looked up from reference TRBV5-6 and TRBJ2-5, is DAGVTQSPTHLIKTRGQQVTLRCSPKSGHDTVSWYQQALGQGPQFIFQYYEEEERQRGNFPDRFSGHQFPNYSSELNVNALLLGDSALYLCASSIGGITETQYFGPGTRLLVL.

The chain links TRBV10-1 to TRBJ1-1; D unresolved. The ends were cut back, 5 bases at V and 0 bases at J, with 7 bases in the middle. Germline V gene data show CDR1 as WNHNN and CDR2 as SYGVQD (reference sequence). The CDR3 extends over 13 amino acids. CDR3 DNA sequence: TGCGCCAGCAGTCCGAACATGAACACTGAAGCTTTCTTT. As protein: CASSPNMNTEAFF.

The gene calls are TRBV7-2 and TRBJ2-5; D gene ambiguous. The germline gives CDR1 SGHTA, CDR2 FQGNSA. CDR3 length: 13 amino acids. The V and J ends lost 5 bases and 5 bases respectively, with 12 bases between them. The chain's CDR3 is CASSNDLTETQYF. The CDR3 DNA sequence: TGTGCCAGCAGCAATGACTTGACGGAGACCCAGTACTTC.

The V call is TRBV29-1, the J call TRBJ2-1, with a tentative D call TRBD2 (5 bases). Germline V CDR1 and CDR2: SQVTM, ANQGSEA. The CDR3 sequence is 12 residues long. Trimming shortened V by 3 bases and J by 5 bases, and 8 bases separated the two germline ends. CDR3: CSVDRGHNEQFF. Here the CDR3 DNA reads TGCAGCGTTGACAGAGGGCACAATGAGCAGTTCTTC.

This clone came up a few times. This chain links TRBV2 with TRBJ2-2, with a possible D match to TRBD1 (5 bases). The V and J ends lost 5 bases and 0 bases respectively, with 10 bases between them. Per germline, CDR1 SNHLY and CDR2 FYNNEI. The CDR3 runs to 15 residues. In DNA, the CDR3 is TGTGCCAGCAGTTCGGACAACTCGAACACCGGGGAGCTGTTTTTT. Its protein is CASSSDNSNTGELFF.

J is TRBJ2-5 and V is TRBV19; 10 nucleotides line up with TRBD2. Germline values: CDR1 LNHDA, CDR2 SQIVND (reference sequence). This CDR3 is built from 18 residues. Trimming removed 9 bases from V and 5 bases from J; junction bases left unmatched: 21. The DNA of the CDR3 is TGTGCCAGGGCTGCCAGCCGGGGGGGACTAGCGAGACCCGAGACCCAGTACTTC. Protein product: CARAASRGGLARPETQYF.

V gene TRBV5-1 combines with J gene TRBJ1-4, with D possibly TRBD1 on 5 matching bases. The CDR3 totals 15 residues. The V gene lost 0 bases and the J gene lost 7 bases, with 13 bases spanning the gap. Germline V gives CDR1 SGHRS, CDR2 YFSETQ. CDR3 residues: CASSLEGARAEKLFF. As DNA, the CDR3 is TGCGCCAGCAGCTTGGAAGGGGCTCGGGCTGAAAAACTGTTTTTT.

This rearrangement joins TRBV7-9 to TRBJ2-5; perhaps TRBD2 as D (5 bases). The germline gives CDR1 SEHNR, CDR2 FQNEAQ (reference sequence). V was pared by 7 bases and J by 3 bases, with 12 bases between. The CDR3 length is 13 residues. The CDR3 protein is CASTTRGKETQYF. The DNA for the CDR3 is TGTGCCAGCACCACGAGAGGGAAAGAGACCCAGTACTTC.

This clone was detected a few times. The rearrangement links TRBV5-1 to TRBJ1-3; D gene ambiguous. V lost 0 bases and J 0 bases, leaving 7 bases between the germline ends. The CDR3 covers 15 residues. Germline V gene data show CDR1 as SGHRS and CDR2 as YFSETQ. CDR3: CASSLDGSSGNTIYF. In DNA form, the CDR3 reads TGCGCCAGCAGCTTGGATGGGAGCTCTGGAAACACCATATATTTT.

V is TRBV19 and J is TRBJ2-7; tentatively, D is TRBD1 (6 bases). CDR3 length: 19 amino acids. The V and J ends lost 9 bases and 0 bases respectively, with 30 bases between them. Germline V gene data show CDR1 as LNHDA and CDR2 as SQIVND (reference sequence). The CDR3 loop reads CASDGRRPGVGKGSYEQYF. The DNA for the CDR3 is TGTGCCAGCGATGGGCGACGCCCAGGGGTCGGCAAAGGCTCCTACGAGCAGTACTTC.

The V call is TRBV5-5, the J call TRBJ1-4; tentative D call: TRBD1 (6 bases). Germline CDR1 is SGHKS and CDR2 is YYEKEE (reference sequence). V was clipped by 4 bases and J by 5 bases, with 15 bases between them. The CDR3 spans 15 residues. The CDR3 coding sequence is TGTGCCAGCAGCGGGGGCACCACCTGGAATGAAAAACTGTTTTTT. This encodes CASSGGTTWNEKLFF.

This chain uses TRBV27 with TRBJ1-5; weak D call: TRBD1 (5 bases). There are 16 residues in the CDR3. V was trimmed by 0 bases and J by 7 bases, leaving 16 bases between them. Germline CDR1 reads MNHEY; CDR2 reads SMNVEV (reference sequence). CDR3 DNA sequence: TGTGCCAGCAGTTTATCGGGCAGGGCGAGGACGCAGCCCCAGCATTTT. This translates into CASSLSGRARTQPQHF.

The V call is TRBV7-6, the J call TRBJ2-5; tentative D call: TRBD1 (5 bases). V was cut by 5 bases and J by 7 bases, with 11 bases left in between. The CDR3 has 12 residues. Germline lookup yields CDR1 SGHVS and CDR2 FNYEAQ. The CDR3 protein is CASSHPTATQYF. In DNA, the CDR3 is TGTGCCAGCAGCCACCCGACAGCGACCCAGTACTTC.

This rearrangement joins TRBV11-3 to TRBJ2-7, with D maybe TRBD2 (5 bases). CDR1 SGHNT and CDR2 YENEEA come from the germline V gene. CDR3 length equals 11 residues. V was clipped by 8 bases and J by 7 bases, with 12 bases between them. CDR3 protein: CASGRSGEQYF. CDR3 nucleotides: TGTGCCAGCGGACGGAGCGGAGAGCAGTACTTC. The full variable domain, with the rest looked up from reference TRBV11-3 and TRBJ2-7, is EAGVVQSPRYKIIEKKQPVAFWCNPISGHNTLYWYLQNLGQGPELLIRYENEEAVDDSQLPKDRFSAERLKGVDSTLKIQPAELGDSAVYLCASGRSGEQYFGPGTRLTVT.

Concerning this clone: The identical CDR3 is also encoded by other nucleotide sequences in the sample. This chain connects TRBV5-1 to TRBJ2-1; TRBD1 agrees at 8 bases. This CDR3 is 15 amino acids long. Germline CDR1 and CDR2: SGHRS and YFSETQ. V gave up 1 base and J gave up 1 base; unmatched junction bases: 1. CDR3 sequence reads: CASSLTGGSYNEQFF. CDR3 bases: TGCGCCAGCAGCTTGACAGGGGGGTCCTACAATGAGCAGTTCTTC.

The chain's CDR3 is CASSSRTAAYEQYF. The CDR3 DNA sequence: TGTGCCAGTAGTAGTAGGACAGCAGCCTACGAGCAGTACTTC. The V and J genes are TRBV19 and TRBJ2-7, with D tentatively TRBD1 (6 bases). The V gene's germline CDR1 is LNHDA and CDR2 SQIVND (reference sequence). This CDR3 has 14 amino acids. V dropped 4 bases and J dropped 2 bases, with 12 bases sitting between them.

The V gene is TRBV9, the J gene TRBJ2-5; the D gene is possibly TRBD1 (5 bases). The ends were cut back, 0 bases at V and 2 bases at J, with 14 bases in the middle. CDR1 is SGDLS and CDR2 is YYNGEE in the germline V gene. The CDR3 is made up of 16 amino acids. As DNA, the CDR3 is TGTGCCAGCAGCGTAGGGGGCAGGGCATCACAAGAGACCCAGTACTTC. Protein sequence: CASSVGGRASQETQYF.

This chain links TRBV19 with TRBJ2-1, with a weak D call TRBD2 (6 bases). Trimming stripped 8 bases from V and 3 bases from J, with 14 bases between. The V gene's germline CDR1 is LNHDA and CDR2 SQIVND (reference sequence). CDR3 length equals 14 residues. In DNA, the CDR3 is TGTGCCAGTGGAGGGAGGATGATCTACAATGAGCAGTTCTTC. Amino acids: CASGGRMIYNEQFF.

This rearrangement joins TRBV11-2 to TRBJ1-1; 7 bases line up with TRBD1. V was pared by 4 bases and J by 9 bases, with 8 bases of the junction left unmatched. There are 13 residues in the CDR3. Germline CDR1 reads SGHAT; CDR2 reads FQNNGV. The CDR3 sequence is CASSSLDRVKAFF. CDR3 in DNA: TGTGCCAGCAGCTCCCTCGACAGGGTCAAAGCTTTCTTT. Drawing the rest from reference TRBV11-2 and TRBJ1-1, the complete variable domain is EAGVAQSPRYKIIEKRQSVAFWCNPISGHATLYWYQQILGQGPKLLIQFQNNGVVDDSQLPKDRFSAERLKGVDSTLKIQPAKLEDSAVYLCASSSLDRVKAFFGQGTRLTVV.

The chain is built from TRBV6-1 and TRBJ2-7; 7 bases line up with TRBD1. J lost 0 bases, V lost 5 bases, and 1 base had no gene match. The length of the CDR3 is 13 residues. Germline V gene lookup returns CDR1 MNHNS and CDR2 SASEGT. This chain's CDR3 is CASSRTGSYEQYF. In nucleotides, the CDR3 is TGTGCCAGCAGTAGGACAGGCTCCTACGAGCAGTACTTC.